The rows below give T cell receptor beta chains drawn from one sample of a study of shared clonotypes between healthy human individuals. Using immunoSEQ multiplex PCR, the repertoire was profiled, and TCRdb retains in-frame clones only, with some absent. Seen here are approximately 720,000 clones, roughly 78% observed once, and the top ten hold 1.8%. Input material: memory CD4+ T cells sorted from blood. These receptors were collected from a woman aged 25-40 years in good health. Both conserved end residues are part of each CDR3. A D gene is named only where the DNA matches it firmly. Clone size, where shown, is once, few, many, or a class for clones that have expanded.

cdr3_length: 12; clone_size: NA; d_call: NA; v_call: TRBV27; j_call: TRBJ2-7; cdr3_nt: TGTGCCAGCAGTTCCCTCCGTGGCGAGCAGTACTTC; cdr3_aa: CASSSLRGEQYF
cdr3_length: 13; clone_size: NA; d_call: NA; v_call: TRBV6-5; j_call: TRBJ1-2; cdr3_nt: TGTGCCAGCAGTCAGACAGGAAACTATGGCTACACCTTC; cdr3_aa: CASSQTGNYGYTF
cdr3_length: 14; clone_size: NA; d_call: NA; v_call: TRBV6-6; j_call: TRBJ2-2; cdr3_nt: TGTGCCAGCAGGGGGGAATGGGACACCGGGGAGCTGTTTTTT; cdr3_aa: CASRGEWDTGELFF
cdr3_length: 14; clone_size: NA; d_call: NA; v_call: TRBV6-1; j_call: TRBJ1-5; cdr3_nt: TGTGCCAGCAGTGAAGGTTCAGGAGATCAGCCCCAGCATTTT; cdr3_aa: CASSEGSGDQPQHF
cdr3_length: 13; clone_size: once; d_call: NA; v_call: TRBV6-1; j_call: TRBJ2-3; cdr3_nt: TGTGCCAGCAGTGAAGCGCCGACAGATACGCAGTATTTT; cdr3_aa: CASSEAPTDTQYF
cdr3_length: 11; clone_size: NA; d_call: NA; v_call: TRBV20-1; j_call: TRBJ2-7; cdr3_nt: TGCAGTGCGGCATTAGCCAGCGAGCAGTACTTC; cdr3_aa: CSAALASEQYF
cdr3_length: 13; clone_size: NA; d_call: TRBD1; v_call: TRBV28; j_call: TRBJ1-2; cdr3_nt: TGTGCCAGCAGTCCCACAGGGGGCTATGGCTACACCTTC; cdr3_aa: CASSPTGGYGYTF
cdr3_length: 15; clone_size: NA; d_call: NA; v_call: TRBV19; j_call: TRBJ1-2; cdr3_nt: TGTGCCAGTAGTGTTGCAGGACGTGCTAACTATGGCTACACCTTC; cdr3_aa: CASSVAGRANYGYTF
cdr3_length: 14; clone_size: NA; d_call: TRBD1; v_call: TRBV5-1; j_call: TRBJ1-1; cdr3_nt: TGCGCCAGCAGCCCGGGGACAGAAAACACTGAAGCTTTCTTT; cdr3_aa: CASSPGTENTEAFF
cdr3_length: 14; clone_size: NA; d_call: NA; v_call: TRBV6-1; j_call: TRBJ2-1; cdr3_nt: TGTGCCAGCAGTGAAGCGAGTAGAGTAAATGAGCAGTTCTTC; cdr3_aa: CASSEASRVNEQFF
cdr3_length: 14; clone_size: NA; d_call: NA; v_call: TRBV14; j_call: TRBJ2-2; cdr3_nt: TGTGCCAGCAGCCAAGATTGGGGCACCGGGGAGCTGTTTTTT; cdr3_aa: CASSQDWGTGELFF
cdr3_length: 15; clone_size: NA; d_call: NA; v_call: TRBV5-1; j_call: TRBJ1-4; cdr3_nt: TGCGCCAGCAGCCTCCCCGACCCAACTAATGAAAAACTGTTTTTT; cdr3_aa: CASSLPDPTNEKLFF
cdr3_length: 13; clone_size: NA; d_call: NA; v_call: TRBV13; j_call: TRBJ2-5; cdr3_nt: TGTGCCAGCAGCTTAGGGGCTGGGGAGACCCAGTACTTC; cdr3_aa: CASSLGAGETQYF
cdr3_length: 13; clone_size: NA; d_call: NA; v_call: TRBV7-9; j_call: TRBJ1-1; cdr3_nt: TGTGCCAGCAGCTTAGGTGAGGGGCGCGGAGCTTTCTTT; cdr3_aa: CASSLGEGRGAFF
cdr3_length: 15; clone_size: NA; d_call: NA; v_call: TRBV7-3; j_call: TRBJ2-1; cdr3_nt: TGTGCCAGCAGCACAGGAGGGGGCCCACCCAATGAGCAGTTCTTC; cdr3_aa: CASSTGGGPPNEQFF
cdr3_length: 18; clone_size: many; d_call: TRBD1; v_call: TRBV5-1; j_call: TRBJ1-1; cdr3_nt: TGCGCCAGCAAGGCTCCAGGCAGGGGGCGAAATAAGAGCACTGAAGCTTTCTTT; cdr3_aa: CASKAPGRGRNKSTEAFF
cdr3_length: 13; clone_size: NA; d_call: TRBD1; v_call: TRBV4-2; j_call: TRBJ2-7; cdr3_nt: TGTGCCAGCAGCCTACAGGGGGCGAACGAGCAGTACTTC; cdr3_aa: CASSLQGANEQYF
cdr3_length: 14; clone_size: NA; d_call: TRBD2; v_call: TRBV10-3; j_call: TRBJ2-7; cdr3_nt: TGTGCCATCAGTGAAAGCGGGAGGACCTACGAGCAGTACTTC; cdr3_aa: CAISESGRTYEQYF
cdr3_length: 14; clone_size: NA; d_call: TRBD1; v_call: TRBV5-5; j_call: TRBJ1-5; cdr3_nt: TGTGCCAGCAGCTGGGACAGCACTAATCAGCCCCAGCATTTT; cdr3_aa: CASSWDSTNQPQHF
cdr3_length: 11; clone_size: once; d_call: NA; v_call: TRBV19; j_call: TRBJ1-2; cdr3_nt: TGTGCCTCCAAAATCGACTATGGCTACACCTTC; cdr3_aa: CASKIDYGYTF
cdr3_length: 16; clone_size: NA; d_call: TRBD1; v_call: TRBV7-6; j_call: TRBJ1-4; cdr3_nt: TGTGCCAGCAGCTTAGGTCTTACATGGGACAGTGAAAAACTGTTTTTT; cdr3_aa: CASSLGLTWDSEKLFF
cdr3_length: 16; clone_size: NA; d_call: TRBD1; v_call: TRBV27; j_call: TRBJ1-5; cdr3_nt: TGTGCCAGCAGTTTACTCGGGACAGGGACGGGGCAGCCCCAGCATTTT; cdr3_aa: CASSLLGTGTGQPQHF
cdr3_length: 16; clone_size: NA; d_call: NA; v_call: TRBV10-1; j_call: TRBJ2-2; cdr3_nt: TGCGCCAGCAGTACCGGGACCTCTGCATGGACCGGGGAGCTGTTTTTT; cdr3_aa: CASSTGTSAWTGELFF
cdr3_length: 16; clone_size: NA; d_call: TRBD1; v_call: TRBV25-1; j_call: TRBJ2-1; cdr3_nt: TGTGCCAGCAGTGTCTGGAGACAGGGGGTCTCCAATGAGCAGTTCTTC; cdr3_aa: CASSVWRQGVSNEQFF
cdr3_length: 16; clone_size: NA; d_call: NA; v_call: TRBV28; j_call: TRBJ2-2; cdr3_nt: TGTGCCAGCAGTTCACGAGGGACTCGCCGGTCCGGGGAGCTGTTTTTT; cdr3_aa: CASSSRGTRRSGELFF
cdr3_length: 16; clone_size: NA; d_call: TRBD2; v_call: TRBV7-8; j_call: TRBJ2-7; cdr3_nt: TGTGCCAGCAGAAAAAGACTAGCGGGAGGTCTCTACGAGCAGTACTTC; cdr3_aa: CASRKRLAGGLYEQYF
cdr3_length: 16; clone_size: NA; d_call: NA; v_call: TRBV4-2; j_call: TRBJ2-3; cdr3_nt: TGTGCCAGCAGCCAGTTCGGGACTCAGGGGGCAGATACGCAGTATTTT; cdr3_aa: CASSQFGTQGADTQYF
cdr3_length: 17; clone_size: few; d_call: NA; v_call: TRBV5-4; j_call: TRBJ2-4; cdr3_nt: TGTGCCAGCAGCTTGGTTCAGACGTACGGGGCCAAAAACATTCAGTACTTC; cdr3_aa: CASSLVQTYGAKNIQYF
cdr3_length: 17; clone_size: NA; d_call: NA; v_call: TRBV5-1; j_call: TRBJ2-5; cdr3_nt: TGCGCCAGCAGCTTGGCGCTCGGGAGAAGGGGGCAAGAGACCCAGTACTTC; cdr3_aa: CASSLALGRRGQETQYF
cdr3_length: 11; clone_size: NA; d_call: NA; v_call: TRBV20-1; j_call: TRBJ1-1; cdr3_nt: TGCAGTGCTTCTGATAGGCCAAAAGCTTTCTTT; cdr3_aa: CSASDRPKAFF
cdr3_length: 14; clone_size: once; d_call: TRBD2; v_call: TRBV30; j_call: TRBJ2-7; cdr3_nt: TGTGCCTGGAGTGGGGGACTAGGAAAATACGAGCAGTACTTC; cdr3_aa: CAWSGGLGKYEQYF
cdr3_length: 14; clone_size: NA; d_call: TRBD2; v_call: TRBV2; j_call: TRBJ2-7; cdr3_nt: TGTGCCAGCAATACGGAGCGGGAGAGAGGCGAGCAGTACTTC; cdr3_aa: CASNTERERGEQYF
cdr3_length: 11; clone_size: once; d_call: NA; v_call: TRBV29-1; j_call: TRBJ2-5; cdr3_nt: TGCAGCGTTGTAGGTAGGGAGACCCAGTACTTC; cdr3_aa: CSVVGRETQYF
cdr3_length: 11; clone_size: NA; d_call: NA; v_call: TRBV27; j_call: TRBJ2-7; cdr3_nt: TGTGCCAGCAGTTTATCGTGGGAGCAGTACTTC; cdr3_aa: CASSLSWEQYF
cdr3_length: 15; clone_size: few; d_call: TRBD1; v_call: TRBV5-1; j_call: TRBJ1-1; cdr3_nt: TGCGCCAGCAGCTGGGAGACAGGGATGAACACTGAAGCTTTCTTT; cdr3_aa: CASSWETGMNTEAFF
cdr3_length: 15; clone_size: NA; d_call: NA; v_call: TRBV10-2; j_call: TRBJ1-1; cdr3_nt: TGCGCCAGCAGTGAAATTTGGCAGGGGAACACTGAAGCTTTCTTT; cdr3_aa: CASSEIWQGNTEAFF
cdr3_length: 14; clone_size: NA; d_call: NA; v_call: TRBV2; j_call: TRBJ2-7; cdr3_nt: TGTGCCAGCAGTGAGCTCCGTCACGACTACGAGCAGTACTTC; cdr3_aa: CASSELRHDYEQYF
cdr3_length: 14; clone_size: NA; d_call: TRBD2; v_call: TRBV5-1; j_call: TRBJ2-1; cdr3_nt: TGCGCCAGCGGAATAGCGGGAGGGTTGAATGAGCAGTTCTTC; cdr3_aa: CASGIAGGLNEQFF
cdr3_length: 15; clone_size: NA; d_call: TRBD2; v_call: TRBV5-1; j_call: TRBJ2-7; cdr3_nt: TGCGCCAGCAGCTCTGGGGTTAGCGGGACTAACGAGCAGTACTTC; cdr3_aa: CASSSGVSGTNEQYF
cdr3_length: 14; clone_size: NA; d_call: NA; v_call: TRBV7-2; j_call: TRBJ1-1; cdr3_nt: TGTGCCAGCAGCCCCTGGGGGTCGGGGACTGAAGCTTTCTTT; cdr3_aa: CASSPWGSGTEAFF
cdr3_length: 15; clone_size: many; d_call: TRBD1; v_call: TRBV7-2; j_call: TRBJ1-2; cdr3_nt: TGTGCCAGCAGCTTATCTCAGACAGGGGACTATGGCTACACCTTC; cdr3_aa: CASSLSQTGDYGYTF
cdr3_length: 13; clone_size: NA; d_call: NA; v_call: TRBV5-8; j_call: TRBJ1-1; cdr3_nt: TGTGCCAGCAGGCGGACCCTGAACACTGAAGCTTTCTTT; cdr3_aa: CASRRTLNTEAFF
cdr3_length: 14; clone_size: NA; d_call: NA; v_call: TRBV7-9; j_call: TRBJ2-7; cdr3_nt: TGTGCCAGCAGCCCTACCGCCGAACCCTACGAGCAGTACTTC; cdr3_aa: CASSPTAEPYEQYF
cdr3_length: 16; clone_size: many; d_call: NA; v_call: TRBV11-2; j_call: TRBJ1-3; cdr3_nt: TGTGCCAGCAGCTCCGGTAGCTTAGTTTCTGGAAACACCATATATTTT; cdr3_aa: CASSSGSLVSGNTIYF
cdr3_length: 12; clone_size: NA; d_call: TRBD1; v_call: TRBV7-9; j_call: TRBJ2-7; cdr3_nt: TGTGCCAGCAGCAGTACAGGGGAACCGCAGTACTTC; cdr3_aa: CASSSTGEPQYF
cdr3_length: 12; clone_size: NA; d_call: NA; v_call: TRBV2; j_call: TRBJ2-5; cdr3_nt: TGTGCCAGCAGCGGGACTCACGAGACCCAGTACTTC; cdr3_aa: CASSGTHETQYF
cdr3_length: 14; clone_size: NA; d_call: NA; v_call: TRBV19; j_call: TRBJ2-1; cdr3_nt: TGTGCCAGTAGTGTCCGGACTTTATACAATGAGCAGTTCTTC; cdr3_aa: CASSVRTLYNEQFF
cdr3_length: 16; clone_size: NA; d_call: TRBD2; v_call: TRBV27; j_call: TRBJ2-1; cdr3_nt: TGTGCCAGCAGTCGTTTGGGGGTAGCGGGACCCGTGGAGCAGTTCTTC; cdr3_aa: CASSRLGVAGPVEQFF
cdr3_length: 17; clone_size: NA; d_call: NA; v_call: TRBV2; j_call: TRBJ2-7; cdr3_nt: TGTGCCAGCAGTGAGCAATTGGGCGGGGTGAATTCCTACGAGCAGTACTTC; cdr3_aa: CASSEQLGGVNSYEQYF
cdr3_length: 14; clone_size: NA; d_call: NA; v_call: TRBV18; j_call: TRBJ2-2; cdr3_nt: TGTGCCAGCTCACCATCAGGACAGACCGGGGAGCTGTTTTTT; cdr3_aa: CASSPSGQTGELFF
cdr3_length: 14; clone_size: NA; d_call: TRBD1; v_call: TRBV10-1; j_call: TRBJ1-4; cdr3_nt: TGCGCCAGCAGTCAAGGGGGCAACGGAGAAAAACTGTTTTTT; cdr3_aa: CASSQGGNGEKLFF
cdr3_length: 14; clone_size: NA; d_call: TRBD1; v_call: TRBV5-1; j_call: TRBJ1-1; cdr3_nt: TGCGCCAGCAACCCTGGGGACAGGAACACTGAAGCTTTCTTT; cdr3_aa: CASNPGDRNTEAFF
cdr3_length: 15; clone_size: NA; d_call: NA; v_call: TRBV11-2; j_call: TRBJ2-3; cdr3_nt: TGTGCCAGCAGCTTAGATCAAGGGGACGCAGATACGCAGTATTTT; cdr3_aa: CASSLDQGDADTQYF
cdr3_length: 14; clone_size: once; d_call: NA; v_call: TRBV27; j_call: TRBJ1-5; cdr3_nt: TGTGCCAGCAGTTTATCGTACTCCGGGGGGCCCCAGCATTTT; cdr3_aa: CASSLSYSGGPQHF
cdr3_length: 13; clone_size: NA; d_call: NA; v_call: TRBV19; j_call: TRBJ1-5; cdr3_nt: TGTGCCAGTAGAAGAGGCCGGAATCAGCCCCAGCATTTT; cdr3_aa: CASRRGRNQPQHF